The 3 T cell receptor beta chains given below trace back to one sample, sequenced in a study of blood T cell repertoires in COVID-19. Assay used: immunoSEQ multiplex PCR; TCRdb lists only in-frame clones, some missing. Of a few hundred thousand clones listed, around nine tenths are singletons. The specimen sequenced was PBMCs or T cells enriched from blood (not recorded which). Receptors originate from a woman aged 25-40 years who had recovered from COVID-19.

In this sample, this clone turned up once. V gene TRBV24-1 combines with J gene TRBJ1-5, with D uncertain. CDR1 and CDR2 (germline): KGHDR, SFDVKD. V was trimmed by 10 bases and J by 0 bases, leaving 9 bases between them. The CDR3 runs to 13 residues. Here the CDR3 DNA reads TGTGCCACTAGTCCATCTAGCAATCAGCCCCAGCATTTT. Amino acid sequence: CATSPSSNQPQHF.

V gene TRBV24-1 combines with J gene TRBJ2-1; 11 bases are a match to TRBD1. CDR1 is KGHDR, CDR2 SFDVKD, per germline. V gave up 5 bases and J gave up 8 bases; unmatched junction bases: 10. This CDR3 has 16 amino acids. This CDR3 is CATSGPGTGGQDEQFF. The CDR3 coding sequence is TGTGCCACCAGTGGGCCAGGGACAGGGGGTCAGGATGAGCAGTTCTTC.

The chain is built from TRBV19 and TRBJ1-1; no definite D call. V gave up 7 bases and J gave up 1 base, with 7 bases separating them. Germline V lookup: CDR1 LNHDA, CDR2 SQIVND (reference sequence). This CDR3 region has 12 residues. The CDR3 DNA reads as TGTGCCAGTACCAGAGGGAACACTGAAGCTTTCTTT. This gives the protein CASTRGNTEAFF.